The T cell receptor (beta chain) described here comes from a study of CD8 T cells in Susac syndrome. Findings of the study overall: In Susac syndrome, CD4+ T cell repertoires lacked any clonal expansion. Only a relatively small number of individuals were included in the TCR sequencing and HLA analysis.

Sequencing of TCR beta was performed on blood CD8+ T cells and on blood CD4+ T cells. Negative isolation was used for CD8+ and CD4+ T cells, and FACS enrichment was applied to TEMRA cells. Random hexamers served to reverse transcribe about 0.5 to 1 ug RNA. A single record per CDR3 protein comes from TCRdb applying MiXCR to the immunoSEQ multiplex PCR reads. The sample shows 150,000 to 200,000 distinct CDR3 sequences, about 91% of them seen only once. As regards this clonotype: Its antigen is still unknown.

The sample consisted of CD4+ T cells from PBMCs. This TCR was recovered from a human donor with Susac syndrome.

CDR3 in DNA: TGTGCCAGCAGCCTGACTAGCGGGAGCACCTACGAGCAGTACTTC. Translation gives CASSLTSGSTYEQYF. This chain uses TRBV6-5 with TRBJ2-7, with 12 nucleotides matching TRBD2. The CDR3 length is 15 residues. Germline values: CDR1 MNHEY, CDR2 SVGAGI. The V segment lost 6 bases and the J segment 2 bases; nucleotides outside the gene matches: 5.